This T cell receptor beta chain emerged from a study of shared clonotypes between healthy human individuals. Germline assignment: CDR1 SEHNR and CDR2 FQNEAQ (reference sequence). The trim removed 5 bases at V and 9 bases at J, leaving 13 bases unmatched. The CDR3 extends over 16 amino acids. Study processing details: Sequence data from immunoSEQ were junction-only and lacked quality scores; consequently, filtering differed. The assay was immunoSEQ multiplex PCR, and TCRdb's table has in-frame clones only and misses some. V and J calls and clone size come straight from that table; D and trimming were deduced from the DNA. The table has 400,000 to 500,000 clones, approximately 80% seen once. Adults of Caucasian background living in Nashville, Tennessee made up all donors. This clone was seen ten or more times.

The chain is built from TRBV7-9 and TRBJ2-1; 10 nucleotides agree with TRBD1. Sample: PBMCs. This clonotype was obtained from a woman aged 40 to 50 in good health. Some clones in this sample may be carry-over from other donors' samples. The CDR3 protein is CASSPGPGTGVFEQFF. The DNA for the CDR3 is TGTGCCAGCAGCCCGGGGCCCGGGACAGGGGTGTTTGAGCAGTTCTTC.